This T cell receptor beta chain was captured in a study of identical twins. This clonotype was seen ten or more times. No antigen is known for it. cDNA molecules carried unique molecular identifiers, and template switching added a universal primer site. TCRdb reprocessed the 5' RACE reads with MiXCR, giving one entry per CDR3 protein. The sample includes about 240,000 distinct CDR3 sequences, about 10% seen only once; the top ten take more than 8.5%. General study findings and limits: Within twin pairs, the out-of-frame alpha sequences they shared showed excess low generation probability. In zero-insertion analyses, partial confounding could arise from invariant MAIT and iNKT cells.

Deletions cut 4 bases from V and 9 bases from J, with 14 bases between. CDR1 and CDR2 from the germline V gene are LGHDT and YNNKEL (reference sequence). The CDR3 length is 13 residues. Sequencing used memory T cells sorted from blood. The receptor was isolated from a man aged 50-59 years in good health. The chain links TRBV3-1 to TRBJ2-3, with D unresolved. The CDR3 sequence is CASSPNSGSTQYF. The CDR3 region has the DNA TGTGCCAGCAGCCCGAATTCAGGATCGACGCAGTATTTT.